This entry concerns a single T cell receptor beta chain. Its specificity is not known. Germline CDR1 reads MNHEY; CDR2 reads SMNVEV (reference sequence). The CDR3 sequence is 14 residues long. Between the trimmed V and J ends, which lost 3 bases and 0 bases, there was a span of 9 bases. Primed by a sample-barcoded 5' primer and a J-beta primer mix, a second PCR proceeded for 7 to 11 cycles. TCRdb reprocessed the 5' RACE reads with MiXCR, giving one entry per CDR3 protein. Here the sample spans some 780,000 distinct CDR3 sequences, more than 55% being singletons. This sample stems from a study of blood T cells in healthy people across ages. Study-level information: Using template switching, researchers captured about one barcoded beta molecule for each two T cells. The study, taken as a whole, reports: Estimates based on one million T cells were treated as lower bounds.

This receptor was obtained from a man aged 40-50 years in good health. The chain links TRBV27 to TRBJ2-7; D is undetermined. Sequencing used blood. The DNA of the CDR3 is TGTGCCAGCAGTTTGTTCGGAGTCTCCTACGAGCAGTACTTC. Protein sequence: CASSLFGVSYEQYF.